The clone carrying this T cell receptor (beta chain) was seen a single time. This sample is drawn from a study of cytomegalovirus exposure and HLA in healthy donors. As for the study in general: Prior work identified around 120 million unique TCR beta sequences in about 179 million T cells.

The CDR3 contains 13 residues. Germline V gives CDR1 SQVTM, CDR2 ANQGSEA. The trim removed 5 bases at V and 7 bases at J, leaving 6 bases unmatched. PCR was performed using 60 Vbeta and 13 Jbeta primers. Profiled with immunoSEQ multiplex PCR; TCRdb holds only in-frame clones, not every one. This sample has 150,000 to 200,000 clones, with roughly 77% found just once. The source is a man aged 18 to 30 in good health and CMV-seropositive. The rearrangement joins TRBV29-1 to TRBJ2-1; TRBD1 matches at 9 bases. The specimen sequenced was PBMCs. The DNA of the CDR3 is TGCAGCGTTTCGGGGACAGGGTATAATGAGCAGTTCTTC. This gives the protein CSVSGTGYNEQFF.